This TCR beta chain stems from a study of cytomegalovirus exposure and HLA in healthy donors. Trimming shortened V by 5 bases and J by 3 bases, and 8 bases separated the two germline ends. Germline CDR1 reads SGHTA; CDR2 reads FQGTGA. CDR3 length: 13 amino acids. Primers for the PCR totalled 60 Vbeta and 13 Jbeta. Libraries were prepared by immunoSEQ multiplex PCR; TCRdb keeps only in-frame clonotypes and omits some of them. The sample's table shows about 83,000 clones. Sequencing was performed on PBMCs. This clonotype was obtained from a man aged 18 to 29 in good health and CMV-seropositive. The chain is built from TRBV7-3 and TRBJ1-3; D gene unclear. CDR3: CASSVSLGNTIYF. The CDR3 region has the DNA TGTGCCAGCAGCGTATCTCTTGGAAACACCATATATTTT.